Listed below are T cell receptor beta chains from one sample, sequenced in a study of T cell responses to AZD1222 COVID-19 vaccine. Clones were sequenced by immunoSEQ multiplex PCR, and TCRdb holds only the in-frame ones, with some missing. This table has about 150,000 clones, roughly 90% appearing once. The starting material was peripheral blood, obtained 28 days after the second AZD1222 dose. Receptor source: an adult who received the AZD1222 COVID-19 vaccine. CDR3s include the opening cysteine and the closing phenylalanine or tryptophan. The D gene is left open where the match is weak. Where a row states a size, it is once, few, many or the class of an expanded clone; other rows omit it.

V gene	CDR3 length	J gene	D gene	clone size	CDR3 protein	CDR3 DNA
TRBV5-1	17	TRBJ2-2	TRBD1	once	CASSFGRTGGAPGELFF	TGCGCCAGCAGCTTTGGTCGGACAGGGGGGGCTCCCGGGGAGCTGTTTTTT
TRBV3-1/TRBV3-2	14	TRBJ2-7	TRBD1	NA	CASSHTGTGYEQYF	TGTGCCAGCAGCCATACCGGGACAGGGTACGAGCAGTACTTC
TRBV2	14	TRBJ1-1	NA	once	CASSEALRLLEAFF	TGTGCCAGCAGTGAAGCGCTTAGGCTGCTTGAAGCTTTCTTT
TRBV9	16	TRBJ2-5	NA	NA	CASSVATAADQETQYF	TGTGCCAGCAGCGTAGCTACGGCGGCAGACCAAGAGACCCAGTACTTC
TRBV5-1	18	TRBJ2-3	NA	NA	CASSWGRSPDHHTDTQYF	TGCGCCAGCAGCTGGGGCAGGAGTCCCGATCACCACACAGATACGCAGTATTTT
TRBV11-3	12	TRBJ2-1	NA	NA	CASSLTLAEQFF	TGTGCCAGCAGCTTAACGCTAGCAGAGCAGTTCTTC
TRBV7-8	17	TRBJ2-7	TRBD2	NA	CASSLGRGLADSYEQYF	TGTGCCAGCAGCTTAGGGCGTGGCCTAGCGGATTCCTACGAGCAGTACTTC
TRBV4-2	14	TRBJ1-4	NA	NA	CASSQGGTFEKLFF	TGTGCCAGCAGCCAAGGCGGGACATTTGAAAAACTGTTTTTT
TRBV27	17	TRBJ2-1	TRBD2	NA	CASSSLLATPGWDEQFF	TGTGCCAGCAGTTCCTTACTAGCGACTCCCGGTTGGGATGAGCAGTTCTTC
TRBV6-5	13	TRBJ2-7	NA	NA	CASRDDRTYEQYF	TGTGCCAGCCGGGACGATAGGACCTACGAGCAGTACTTC
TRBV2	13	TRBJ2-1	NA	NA	CASRPPDAYEQFF	TGTGCCAGCCGCCCGCCGGACGCCTATGAGCAGTTCTTC
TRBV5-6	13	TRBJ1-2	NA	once	CASSLDRAYGYTF	TGTGCCAGCAGCTTGGATCGGGCCTATGGCTACACCTTC
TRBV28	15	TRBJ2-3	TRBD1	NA	CASSGPRQGTDTQYF	TGTGCCAGCAGCGGCCCGAGACAGGGAACAGATACGCAGTATTTT
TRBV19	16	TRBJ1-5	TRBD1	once	CASSIAIRDRYQPQHF	TGTGCCAGTAGTATAGCGATCCGGGACAGGTATCAGCCCCAGCATTTT
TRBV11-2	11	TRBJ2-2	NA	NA	CASGGAGELFF	TGTGCCTCGGGGGGCGCCGGGGAGCTGTTTTTT
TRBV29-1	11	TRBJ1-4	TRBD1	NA	CSVGTGEKLFF	TGCAGCGTGGGGACAGGGGAAAAACTGTTTTTT
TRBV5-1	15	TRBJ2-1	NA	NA	CASNPQEHSYNEQFF	TGCGCCAGCAACCCCCAGGAGCATTCCTACAATGAGCAGTTCTTC
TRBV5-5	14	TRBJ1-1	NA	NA	CASSSQWRNTEAFF	TGTGCCAGCAGCTCCCAATGGAGGAACACTGAAGCTTTCTTT
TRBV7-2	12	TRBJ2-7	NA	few	CASSLPSYEQYF	TGTGCCAGCAGCTTACCCAGCTACGAGCAGTACTTC
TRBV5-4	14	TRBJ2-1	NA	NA	CASNPGLSYNEQFF	TGTGCCAGCAACCCAGGGTTATCCTACAATGAGCAGTTCTTC
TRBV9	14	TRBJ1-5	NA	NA	CASSGRYSNQPQHF	TGTGCCAGCAGCGGTCGTTATAGCAATCAGCCCCAGCATTTT
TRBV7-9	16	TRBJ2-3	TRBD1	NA	CASNRATGALTDTQYF	TGTGCCAGCAACCGGGCAACAGGGGCCCTCACAGATACGCAGTATTTT
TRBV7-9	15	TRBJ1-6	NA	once	CASSVQGNRESPLHF	TGTGCCAGCAGCGTCCAGGGAAATCGGGAATCACCCCTCCACTTT
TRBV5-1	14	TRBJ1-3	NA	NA	CASSPGTAGNTIYF	TGCGCCAGCAGCCCAGGAACAGCTGGAAACACCATATATTTT
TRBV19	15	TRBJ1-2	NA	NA	CASSSPGQGNYGYTF	TGTGCCAGTAGTAGCCCGGGGCAGGGGAACTATGGCTACACCTTC
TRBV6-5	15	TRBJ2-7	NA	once	CASSIEGPLGDQQYF	TGTGCCAGCAGTATTGAGGGGCCTCTGGGTGACCAGCAGTACTTC
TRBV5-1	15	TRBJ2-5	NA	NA	CASSPSTSLGETQYF	TGCGCCAGCAGCCCTAGCACATCCTTGGGGGAGACCCAGTACTTC
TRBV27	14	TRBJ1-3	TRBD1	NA	CASSLFYRGGTIYF	TGTGCCAGCAGTTTATTTTACAGGGGAGGAACCATATATTTT
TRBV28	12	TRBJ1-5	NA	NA	CASRSGVRPQHF	TGTGCCAGCAGATCAGGGGTACGGCCCCAGCATTTT
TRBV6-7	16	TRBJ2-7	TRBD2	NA	CASSYSAGGPIYEQYF	TGTGCCAGCAGTTACTCGGCGGGAGGGCCAATCTACGAGCAGTACTTC
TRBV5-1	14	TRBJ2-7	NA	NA	CASSLGRGENEQYF	TGCGCCAGCAGCTTGGGTAGGGGGGAGAACGAGCAGTACTTC
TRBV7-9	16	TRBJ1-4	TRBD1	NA	CASSWGQGETNEKLFF	TGTGCCAGCAGCTGGGGACAGGGGGAGACTAATGAAAAACTGTTTTTT
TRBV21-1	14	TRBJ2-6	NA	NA	CASSKGTGANVLTF	TGTGCCAGCAGCAAGGGGACCGGGGCCAACGTCCTGACTTTC
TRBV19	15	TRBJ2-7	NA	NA	CASSTGARGSYEQYF	TGTGCCAGTAGCACGGGGGCTAGGGGGTCCTACGAGCAGTACTTC
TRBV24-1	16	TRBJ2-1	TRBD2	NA	CATSDLGGGPSNEQFF	TGTGCCACCAGTGATTTGGGGGGGGGACCCTCTAATGAGCAGTTCTTC
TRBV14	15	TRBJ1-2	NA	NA	CASSQQGSAPFGYTF	TGTGCCAGCAGCCAGCAGGGATCTGCCCCCTTTGGCTACACCTTC
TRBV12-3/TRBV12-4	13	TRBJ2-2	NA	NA	CASTLGGPGELFF	TGTGCCAGCACCTTAGGGGGACCCGGGGAGCTGTTTTTT
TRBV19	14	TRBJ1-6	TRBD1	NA	CASNLGQHNSPLHF	TGTGCCAGTAATTTGGGACAGCATAATTCACCCCTCCACTTT
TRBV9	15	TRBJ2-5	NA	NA	CASSVDGQPQETQYF	TGTGCCAGCAGCGTAGATGGACAGCCCCAAGAGACCCAGTACTTC
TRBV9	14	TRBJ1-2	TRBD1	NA	CASSKRGTAYGYTF	TGTGCCAGCAGCAAACGGGGGACAGCCTATGGCTACACCTTC
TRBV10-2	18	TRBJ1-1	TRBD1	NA	CASSESVRGRVMNTEAFF	TGCGCCAGCAGTGAGTCGGTTAGGGGGCGCGTGATGAACACTGAAGCTTTCTTT
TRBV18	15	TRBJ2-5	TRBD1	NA	CASSPPSTGGETQYF	TGTGCCAGCTCACCACCGTCGACAGGGGGGGAGACCCAGTACTTC
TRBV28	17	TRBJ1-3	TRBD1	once	CASLSTPGTDSGNTIYF	TGTGCCAGCCTTAGCACGCCGGGGACAGACTCTGGAAACACCATATATTTT
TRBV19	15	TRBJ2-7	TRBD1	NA	CASRPRGLNSYEQYF	TGTGCCAGTAGGCCCAGGGGGCTAAACTCCTACGAGCAGTACTTC
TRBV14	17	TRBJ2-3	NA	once	CASSQVLGSPRTDTQYF	TGTGCCAGCAGCCAAGTGTTGGGGTCACCACGCACAGATACGCAGTATTTT
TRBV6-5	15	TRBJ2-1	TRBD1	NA	CASSRRQGTGNEQFF	TGTGCCAGCAGCCGTCGACAGGGGACGGGCAATGAGCAGTTCTTC
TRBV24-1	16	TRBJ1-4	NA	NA	CATSEDRRPTNEKLFF	TGTGCCACCAGTGAAGACAGGAGACCAACTAATGAAAAACTGTTTTTT
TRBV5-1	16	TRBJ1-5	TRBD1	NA	CATTPPGRGPRQPQHF	TGCGCCACCACCCCCCCAGGGAGGGGGCCCAGACAGCCCCAGCATTTT
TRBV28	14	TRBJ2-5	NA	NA	CASSSGGHQETQYF	TGTGCCAGCAGTTCTGGGGGGCACCAAGAGACCCAGTACTTC
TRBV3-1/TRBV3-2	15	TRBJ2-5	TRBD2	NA	CASSLGTSGSETQYF	TGTGCCAGCAGCCTGGGGACTAGCGGGTCGGAGACCCAGTACTTC
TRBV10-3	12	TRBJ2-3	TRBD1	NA	CAIQDRTDTQYF	TGTGCCATCCAGGACAGGACAGATACGCAGTATTTT
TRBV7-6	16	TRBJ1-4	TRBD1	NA	CASSLGQGQSNEKLFF	TGTGCCAGCAGCTTGGGACAGGGGCAATCTAATGAAAAACTGTTTTTT
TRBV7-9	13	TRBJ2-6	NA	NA	CASSASGANVLTF	TGTGCCAGCAGCGCCTCTGGGGCCAACGTCCTGACTTTC